Included here is one T cell receptor (beta chain) sequence, with context. Its cognate antigen is unknown. This entry comes from a study of cytomegalovirus exposure and HLA in healthy donors. Study-level points and caveats: Later genetic work tied a missense DCLRE1C variant to beta-chain V and J trimming. Rare TCR sequences dominated, though some public TCRs recurred in many donors.

The primer mix had 60 Vbeta and 13 Jbeta primers. The data were produced by immunoSEQ multiplex PCR, yet TCRdb's version contains in-frame clones alone and is incomplete. Of 150,000 or so clones in the sample, 80% to 90% are singletons; the top ten hold over 0.65%. Donors likely had unrecorded immune exposures despite being nominally healthy when sampled. CDR3 length: 13 residues. The germline V and J ends were trimmed by 3 bases and 3 bases, with 9 bases remaining between them. Germline values: CDR1 PRHDT, CDR2 FYEKMQ (reference sequence). Sequenced: PBMCs. The V and J genes are TRBV13 and TRBJ2-7; weak D call: TRBD2 (6 bases). The source of this sequence is a woman aged 18 to 35 in good health and CMV-seronegative. The CDR3: CASSLWGVYEQYF. The CDR3 nucleotides are TGTGCCAGCAGCTTGTGGGGGGTCTACGAGCAGTACTTC. Using reference TRBV13 and TRBJ2-7 for the parts outside the CDR3, the full variable domain is AAGVIQSPRHLIKEKRETATLKCYPIPRHDTVYWYQQGPGQDPQFLISFYEKMQSDKGSIPDRFSAQQFSDYHSELNMSSLELGDSALYFCASSLWGVYEQYFGPGTRLTVT.